This T cell receptor beta chain was captured in a study of glioma-infiltrating T cells. J was trimmed by 2 bases and V by 0 bases; bases with no gene match: 6. The V gene's germline CDR1 is DFQATT and CDR2 SNEGSKA (reference sequence). CDR3 length: 15 residues. Amplification of TCR alpha and beta CDR3 regions from RNA used iRepertoire nested multiplex PCR. TCRdb passed the multiplex PCR reads through MiXCR, listing each CDR3 protein once. Among a few hundred thousand distinct CDR3 sequences listed, roughly two fifths were seen once. This clonotype was observed at least ten times. This chain joins TRBV20-1 and TRBJ2-7; TRBD2 aligns across 8 bases. The TCR comes from a human donor with low-grade glioma or glioblastoma, undergoing nonglioma brain surgery, or in good health (not recorded which). What was sequenced was glioma tissue, nonneoplastic brain tissue, or PBMCs (not recorded which). The CDR3 here is CSARDRRTSPYEQYF. CDR3 bases: TGCAGTGCTAGAGATAGGCGGACTAGCCCCTACGAGCAGTACTTC.